These 23 T cell receptor beta chains came from one sample sequenced in a study of T-cell reconstitution after alpha-beta-depleted transplantation in children. Unique molecular identifiers tagged the TCRbeta library. Using its own MiXCR run on the PCR reads, TCRdb lists one record per CDR3 protein. The data hold hundreds of thousands of distinct CDR3 sequences, with under 20% observed a single time. The sequencing here drew on PBMCs, mostly from graft donor cells, taken 360 days after TCRalphabeta/CD19-depleted stem cell transplant. The receptors derive from a boy under two years old who had a stem cell transplant for Wiskott-Aldrich syndrome, so the T cells may come from the graft donor.

This clonotype was detected only a few times. CDR3 sequence reads: CAIQTGFGYGYTF. For the CDR3, the DNA is TGTGCCATACAGACAGGGTTCGGGTATGGCTACACCTTC. V and J are TRBV10-3 and TRBJ1-2; 7 bases agree with TRBD1. The junction had 9 bases not matched to a gene; V was cut back by 9 bases and J by 5 bases. Germline CDR1 is ENHRY and CDR2 is SYGVKD. The CDR3 runs to 13 residues.

The table lists this clonotype with a count of one. The chain couples TRBV4-1 to TRBJ2-7; D gene ambiguous. With 1 base removed from V and 5 bases from J, the gap between germline ends came to 12 bases. The CDR3 runs 14 residues. Germline loops: CDR1 MGHRA, CDR2 YSYEKL. This chain's CDR3 is CASSQARLSDEQYF. CDR3 sequence (DNA): TGCGCCAGCAGCCAAGCTCGTCTGAGCGACGAGCAGTACTTC.

This sequence joins TRBV5-5 and TRBJ2-7, with TRBD1 identical over 11 bases. J gave up 2 bases and V 4 bases, and 8 bases lay outside the gene matches. CDR1 and CDR2 (germline): SGHKS, YYEKEE (reference sequence). The CDR3 contains 16 residues. The CDR3 bases are TGTGCCAGCAGCCCGCGGGCGGGACAGGGGGCCTACGAGCAGTACTTC. This gives the protein CASSPRAGQGAYEQYF.

The chain recombines TRBV6-5 with TRBJ2-7, with a weak D call TRBD2 (6 bases). Trimming took off 1 base at V and 2 bases at J, with 12 bases between the two ends. Germline assignment: CDR1 MNHEY and CDR2 SVGAGI. This CDR3 region has 15 residues. The CDR3 coding sequence is TGTGCCAGCAGTTACTTTACAGGAGGGGCCTACGAGCAGTACTTC. Its translation: CASSYFTGGAYEQYF.

The genes are TRBV12-3 or TRBV12-4 and TRBJ1-2, with TRBD1 as a possible D gene (5 bases). This CDR3 has 14 residues. With 3 bases removed from V and 4 bases from J, the gap between germline ends came to 12 bases. CDR3 sequence (DNA): TGTGCCAGCAGTTTCGCCCAGGGCTTCTATGGCTACACCTTC. Residues: CASSFAQGFYGYTF.

This clonotype was seen at least ten times. The chain combines TRBV28 with TRBJ2-1, with TRBD2 matching 15 bases. The J segment lost 16 bases and the V segment lost 5 bases, leaving 9 bases of the junction unmatched. The CDR3 runs 14 residues. CDR1 is MDHEN, CDR2 SYDVKM, per germline. The CDR3 DNA sequence: TGTGCCAGCAGTCGAGGGGGACTAGCGGGGGGCTATTTCTTC. Translation: CASSRGGLAGGYFF. Based on the CDR3 plus reference TRBV28 and TRBJ2-1, the full variable domain is DVKVTQSSRYLVKRTGEKVFLECVQDMDHENMFWYRQDPGLGLRLIYFSYDVKMKEKGDIPEGYSVSREKKERFSLILESASTNQTSMYLCASSRGGLAGGYFFGPGTRLTVL.

This clonotype has more than one count but fewer than ten. The rearrangement links TRBV27 to TRBJ1-1, with TRBD1 matching 8 bases. V was clipped by 2 bases and J by 5 bases; unmatched bases: 7. The CDR3 contains 15 residues. Per the germline V gene, CDR1 is MNHEY and CDR2 is SMNVEV (reference sequence). The CDR3 nucleotides read TGTGCCAGCAGTTTACGGACAGGGAGGAAGACTGAAGCTTTCTTT. Translating it yields CASSLRTGRKTEAFF.

This clonotype was detected ten times or more. The chain links TRBV20-1 to TRBJ2-7, with D possibly matching TRBD1 (9 bases). CDR3 length equals 14 residues. Germline V CDR1 and CDR2: DFQATT, SNEGSKA (reference sequence). Trimming cost V 6 bases and J 7 bases, with 22 bases left between them. CDR3 DNA: TGCAGTGCCGGCGCGGGACAGGGACTAGGAGAGCAGTACTTC. It codes for CSAGAGQGLGEQYF.

The genes are TRBV15 and TRBJ2-5; 9 bases are a match to TRBD2. The CDR3 has 16 residues. Looked up from germline, CDR1 is LNHNV and CDR2 is YYDKDF (reference sequence). V shed 1 base, J shed 5 bases, and the junction held 8 bases outside the gene matches. The CDR3 sequence is CATSRVGLALLETQYF. The CDR3 bases are TGTGCCACCAGCAGAGTGGGACTAGCTTTGTTGGAGACCCAGTACTTC.

This sequence joins TRBV2 and TRBJ2-2; 9 bases line up with TRBD2. The germline CDR1 and CDR2 sequences are SNHLY and FYNNEI. Trimming took 2 bases from V and 9 from J; bases not matched to a gene: 7. The CDR3 contains 15 residues. CDR3 residues: CASSESGRITRELFF. CDR3 bases: TGTGCCAGCAGTGAAAGCGGGAGGATTACCCGGGAGCTGTTTTTT.

This clonotype was counted a few times. This sequence joins TRBV30 and TRBJ2-2; 9 positions agree with TRBD1. CDR1 is GTSNPN, CDR2 SVGIG, per germline (reference sequence). This CDR3 has 16 amino acids. Trimming at V came to 3 bases and at J to 1 base, leaving 6 bases not matched to a gene. The CDR3 protein is CAWSFPGQGNTGELFF. The DNA of the CDR3 is TGTGCCTGGAGCTTCCCGGGACAGGGGAACACCGGGGAGCTGTTTTTT.

The chain combines TRBV7-9 with TRBJ2-1; no firm D call. The CDR3 covers 16 residues. CDR1 and CDR2 from the germline V gene are SEHNR and FQNEAQ (reference sequence). V gave up 4 bases and J gave up 7 bases, with 20 bases separating them. CDR3 residues: CASSSYLGIVGNEQFF. In nucleotides, the CDR3 is TGTGCCAGCAGCTCCTACCTTGGAATTGTCGGAAATGAGCAGTTCTTC. Full variable domain (remainder filled in from reference TRBV7-9 and TRBJ2-1): DTGVSQNPRHKITKRGQNVTFRCDPISEHNRLYWYRQTLGQGPEFLTYFQNEAQLEKSRLLSDRFSAERPKGSFSTLEIQRTEQGDSAMYLCASSSYLGIVGNEQFFGPGTRLTVL.

This chain joins TRBV7-2 and TRBJ2-5, with 7 positions matching TRBD1. The length of the CDR3 is 15 residues. The V gene end was trimmed by 4 bases and the J gene end by 4 bases; junction bases not matched to a gene: 9. Germline lookup yields CDR1 SGHTA and CDR2 FQGNSA. The CDR3 DNA follows: TGTGCCAGCAGCTACCCCCCGGGACAGCGAGAGACCCAGTACTTC. Translation gives CASSYPPGQRETQYF.

The chain recombines TRBV7-9 with TRBJ2-6; D may correspond to TRBD1 or TRBD2 (6 bases each). The V end lost 2 bases, the J end lost 9 bases, and 20 bases lay between the germline ends. CDR3 length: 17 amino acids. Germline values: CDR1 SEHNR, CDR2 FQNEAQ (reference sequence). In nucleotides, the CDR3 is TGTGCCAGCAGCTTACGGACAGTCGGGAGTATTTTCAACGTCCTGACTTTC. Translation: CASSLRTVGSIFNVLTF.

The chain employs TRBV6-5 and TRBJ2-6; D unresolved. The ends were cut back, 0 bases at V and 0 bases at J, with 6 bases in the middle. CDR1 and CDR2 from the germline V gene are MNHEY and SVGAGI. The CDR3 has 16 amino acids. In DNA, the CDR3 is TGTGCCAGCAGTTACTCCGTCTTCTCTGGGGCCAACGTCCTGACTTTC. Translation gives CASSYSVFSGANVLTF.

CDR3 sequence (DNA): TGTGCCAGCAGCCTCGGACAGCGGGTACAAGATACGCAGTATTTT. Translation gives CASSLGQRVQDTQYF. The V call is TRBV5-8, the J call TRBJ2-3; the D gene could be TRBD1 or TRBD2 (6 bases each). The CDR3 spans 15 residues. Trimming took 4 bases from V and 5 from J, leaving 17 bases between them. CDR1 and CDR2 (germline): SGHTS, YDEGEE.

This clonotype appeared a few times. The chain joins TRBV20-1 to TRBJ2-7, with 14 positions matching TRBD2. V trimming: 5 bases; J trimming: 3 bases; junction bases outside the gene matches: 9. Germline-derived CDR1 and CDR2 are DFQATT and SNEGSKA (reference sequence). This CDR3 comprises 16 residues. The CDR3 sequence is CSAGTSGRGGLYEQYF. The CDR3 DNA follows: TGCAGTGCTGGGACTAGCGGGAGAGGGGGCCTCTACGAGCAGTACTTC.

V gene TRBV9 combines with J gene TRBJ2-2; D call uncertain. Trimming took 3 bases from V and 3 from J, leaving 12 bases between them. Germline V CDR1 and CDR2: SGDLS, YYNGEE. There are 15 residues in the CDR3. The CDR3 reads CASSARHRHTGELFF. In nucleotides, the CDR3 is TGTGCCAGCAGCGCAAGACACCGGCACACCGGGGAGCTGTTTTTT.

Note on this clonotype: An end of the junction does not agree with germline; a read error may underlie this. This chain connects TRBV5-1 to TRBJ2-1, with D possibly called TRBD1 or TRBD2 (6 bases each). Germline lookup yields CDR1 SGHRS and CDR2 YFSETQ. The CDR3 runs 12 residues. Written as DNA, the CDR3 is TGCGCCAGCAGATTGGGGGGCAGGAGGCAGTTCTTC. It yields the protein CASRLGGRRQFF.

This clonotype was seen at least ten times. The rearrangement uses TRBV4-3 and TRBJ2-2, with 9 bases matching TRBD2. V gave up 1 base and J gave up 0 bases; unmatched junction bases: 6. This CDR3 is built from 18 residues. From germline, CDR1 is LGHNA and CDR2 YSLEER. The CDR3 sequence: CASSQVLAGEANTGELFF. DNA of the CDR3: TGCGCCAGCAGCCAAGTTTTAGCGGGAGAGGCGAACACCGGGGAGCTGTTTTTT.

The rearrangement joins TRBV20-1 to TRBJ2-2, with TRBD1 matching over 11 bases. J lost 6 bases, V lost 5 bases, and 5 bases had no gene match. Germline V CDR1 and CDR2: DFQATT, SNEGSKA (reference sequence). CDR3 length equals 14 residues. For the CDR3, the DNA is TGCAGTGCTCGGACAGGGGGCTTGTCCGGGGAGCTGTTTTTT. Translating gives CSARTGGLSGELFF.

In this sample, this clonotype turned up a few times. DNA of the CDR3: TGTGCCACCCGACTAGCGGGAACCACCGGGGAGCTGTTTTTT. Translating gives CATRLAGTTGELFF. The V call is TRBV12-3 or TRBV12-4, the J call TRBJ2-2, with TRBD2 identical over 11 bases. The CDR3 loop spans 14 amino acids. After removal of 10 bases from V and 4 bases from J, the junction contained 5 bases not matched to a gene.

This clonotype occurred a few times. The chain recombines TRBV24-1 with TRBJ2-1; D call uncertain. The CDR3 consists of 11 residues. V was pared by 7 bases and J by 5 bases, with 5 bases between. Germline CDR1 and CDR2: KGHDR and SFDVKD. The CDR3, as DNA: TGTGCCACCAGAGGCAACAATGAGCAGTTCTTC. Protein sequence: CATRGNNEQFF.